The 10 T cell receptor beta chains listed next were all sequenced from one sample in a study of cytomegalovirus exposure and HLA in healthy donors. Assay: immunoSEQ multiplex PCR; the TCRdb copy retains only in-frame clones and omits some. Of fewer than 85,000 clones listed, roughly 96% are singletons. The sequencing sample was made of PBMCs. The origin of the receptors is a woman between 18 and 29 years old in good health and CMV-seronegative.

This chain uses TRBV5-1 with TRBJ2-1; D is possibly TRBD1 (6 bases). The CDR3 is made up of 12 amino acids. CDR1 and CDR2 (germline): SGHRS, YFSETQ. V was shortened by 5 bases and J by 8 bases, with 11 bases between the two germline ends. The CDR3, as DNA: TGCGCCAGCAGAGGACCAGGGGATGAGCAGTTCTTC. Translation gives CASRGPGDEQFF.

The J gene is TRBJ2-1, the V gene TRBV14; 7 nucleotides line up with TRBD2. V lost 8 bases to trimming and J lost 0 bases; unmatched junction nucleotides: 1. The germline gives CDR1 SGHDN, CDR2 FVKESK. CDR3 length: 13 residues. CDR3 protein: CASGGVSYNEQFF. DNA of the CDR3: TGTGCCAGCGGGGGGGTCTCCTACAATGAGCAGTTCTTC.

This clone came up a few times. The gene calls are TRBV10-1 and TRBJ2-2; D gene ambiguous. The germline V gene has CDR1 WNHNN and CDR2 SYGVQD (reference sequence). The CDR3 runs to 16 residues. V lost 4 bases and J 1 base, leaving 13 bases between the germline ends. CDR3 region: CASSVARTRNTGELFF. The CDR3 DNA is TGCGCCAGCAGTGTGGCTAGAACGAGGAACACCGGGGAGCTGTTTTTT.

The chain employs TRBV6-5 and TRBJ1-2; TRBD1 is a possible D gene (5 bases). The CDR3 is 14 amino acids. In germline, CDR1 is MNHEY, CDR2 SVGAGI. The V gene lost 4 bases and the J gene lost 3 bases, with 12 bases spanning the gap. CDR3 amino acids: CASSWAREDYGYTF. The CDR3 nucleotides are TGTGCCAGCAGTTGGGCCAGGGAAGACTATGGCTACACCTTC.

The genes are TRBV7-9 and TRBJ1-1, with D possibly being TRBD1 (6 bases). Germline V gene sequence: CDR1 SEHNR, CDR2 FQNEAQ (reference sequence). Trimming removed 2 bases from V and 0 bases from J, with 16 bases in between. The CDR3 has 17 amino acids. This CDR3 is CASSLKWGHSVNTEAFF. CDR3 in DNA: TGTGCCAGCAGCTTAAAGTGGGGGCACTCGGTGAACACTGAAGCTTTCTTT.

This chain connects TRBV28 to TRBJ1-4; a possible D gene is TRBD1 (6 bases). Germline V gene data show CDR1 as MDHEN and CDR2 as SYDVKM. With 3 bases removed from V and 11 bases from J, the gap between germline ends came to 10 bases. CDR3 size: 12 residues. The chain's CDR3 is CASSFRRGKLFF. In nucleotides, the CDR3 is TGTGCCAGCAGTTTCCGAAGGGGGAAACTGTTTTTT.

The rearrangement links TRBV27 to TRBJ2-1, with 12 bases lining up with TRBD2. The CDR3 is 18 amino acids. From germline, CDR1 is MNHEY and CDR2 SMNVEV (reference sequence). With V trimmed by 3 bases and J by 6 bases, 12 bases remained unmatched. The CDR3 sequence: CASSFGWSSGRALNEQFF. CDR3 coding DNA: TGTGCCAGCAGTTTTGGATGGTCTAGCGGGAGGGCCCTCAATGAGCAGTTCTTC.

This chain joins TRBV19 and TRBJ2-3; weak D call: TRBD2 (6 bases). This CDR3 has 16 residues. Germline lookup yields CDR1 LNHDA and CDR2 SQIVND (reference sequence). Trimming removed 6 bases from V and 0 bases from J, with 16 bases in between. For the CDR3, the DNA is TGTGCCAGTAGGTCCCGGGGGTTTTCTAGCACAGATACGCAGTATTTT. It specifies CASRSRGFSSTDTQYF. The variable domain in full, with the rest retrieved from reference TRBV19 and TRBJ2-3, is DGGITQSPKYLFRKEGQNVTLSCEQNLNHDAMYWYRQDPGQGLRLIYYSQIVNDFQKGDIAEGYSVSREKKESFPLTVTSAQKNPTAFYLCASRSRGFSSTDTQYFGPGTRLTVL.

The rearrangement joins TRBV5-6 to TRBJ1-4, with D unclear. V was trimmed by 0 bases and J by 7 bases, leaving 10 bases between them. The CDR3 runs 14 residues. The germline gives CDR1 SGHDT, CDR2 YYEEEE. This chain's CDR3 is CASSLGQLSEKLFF. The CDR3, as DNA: TGTGCCAGCAGCTTGGGGCAGTTAAGTGAAAAACTGTTTTTT.

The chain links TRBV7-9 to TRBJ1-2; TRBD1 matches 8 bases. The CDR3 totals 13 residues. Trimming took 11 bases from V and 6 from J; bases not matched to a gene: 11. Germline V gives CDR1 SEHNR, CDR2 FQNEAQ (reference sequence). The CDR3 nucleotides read TGTGCCCAGGGGGCAGGAGGGTGGGATGGCTACACCTTC. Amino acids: CAQGAGGWDGYTF.